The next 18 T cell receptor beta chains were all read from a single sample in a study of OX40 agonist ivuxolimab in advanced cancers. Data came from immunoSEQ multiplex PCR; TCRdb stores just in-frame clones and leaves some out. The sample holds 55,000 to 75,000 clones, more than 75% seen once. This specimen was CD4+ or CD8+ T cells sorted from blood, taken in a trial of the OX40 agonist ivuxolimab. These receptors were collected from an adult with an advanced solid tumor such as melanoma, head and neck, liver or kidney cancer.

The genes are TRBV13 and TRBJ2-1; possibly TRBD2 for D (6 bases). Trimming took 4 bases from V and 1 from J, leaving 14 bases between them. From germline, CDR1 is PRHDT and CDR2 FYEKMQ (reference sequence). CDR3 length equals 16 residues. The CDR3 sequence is CASSWRLGKSYNEQFF. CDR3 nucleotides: TGTGCCAGCAGCTGGAGACTAGGAAAATCCTACAATGAGCAGTTCTTC.

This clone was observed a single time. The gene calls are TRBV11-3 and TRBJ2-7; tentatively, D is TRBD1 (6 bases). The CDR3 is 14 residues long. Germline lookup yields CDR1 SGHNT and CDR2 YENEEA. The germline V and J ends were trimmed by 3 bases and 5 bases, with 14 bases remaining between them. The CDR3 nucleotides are TGTGCCAGCAGCTTGCATTTGGGGGCCGACGAGCAGTACTTC. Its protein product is CASSLHLGADEQYF.

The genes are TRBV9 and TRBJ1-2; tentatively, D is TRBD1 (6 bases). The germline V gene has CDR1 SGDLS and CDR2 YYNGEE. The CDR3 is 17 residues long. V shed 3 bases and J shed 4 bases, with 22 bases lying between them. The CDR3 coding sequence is TGTGCCAGCAGCGCCCCCTCTCCGGGACAAAACTTCTATGGCTACACCTTC. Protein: CASSAPSPGQNFYGYTF.

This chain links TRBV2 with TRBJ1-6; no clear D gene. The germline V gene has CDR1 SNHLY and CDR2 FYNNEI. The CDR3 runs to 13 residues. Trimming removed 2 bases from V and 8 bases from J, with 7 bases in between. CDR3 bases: TGTGCCAGCAGTGAATCCGTAGATTCACCCCTCCACTTT. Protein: CASSESVDSPLHF.

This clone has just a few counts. The CDR3 region is CASRAGLGGQPQHF. CDR3 sequence (DNA): TGTGCCAGCAGGGCGGGACTGGGGGGTCAGCCCCAGCATTTT. The J gene is TRBJ1-5, the V gene TRBV2, with D perhaps TRBD1 (5 bases). The V gene's germline CDR1 is SNHLY and CDR2 FYNNEI. The CDR3 runs 14 residues. Between the trimmed V and J ends, which lost 6 bases and 6 bases, there was a span of 15 bases.

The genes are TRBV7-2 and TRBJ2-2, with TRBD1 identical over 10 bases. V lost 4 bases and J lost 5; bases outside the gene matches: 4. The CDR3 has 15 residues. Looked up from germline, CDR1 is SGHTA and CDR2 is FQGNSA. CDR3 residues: CASSSGQGWTGELFF. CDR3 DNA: TGTGCCAGCAGCTCGGGACAGGGGTGGACCGGGGAGCTGTTTTTT.

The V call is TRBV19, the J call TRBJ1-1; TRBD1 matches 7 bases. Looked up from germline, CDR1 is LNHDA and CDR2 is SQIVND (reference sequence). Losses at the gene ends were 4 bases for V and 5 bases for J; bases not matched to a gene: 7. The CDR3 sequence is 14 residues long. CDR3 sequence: CASSRQGLGTEAFF. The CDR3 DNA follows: TGTGCCAGTAGTAGACAGGGCTTGGGGACTGAAGCTTTCTTT.

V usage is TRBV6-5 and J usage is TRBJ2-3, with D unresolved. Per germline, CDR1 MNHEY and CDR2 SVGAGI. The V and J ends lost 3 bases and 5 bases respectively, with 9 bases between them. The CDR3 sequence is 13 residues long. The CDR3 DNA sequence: TGTGCCAGCAGTTATCGATACGGAGATACGCAGTATTTT. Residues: CASSYRYGDTQYF.

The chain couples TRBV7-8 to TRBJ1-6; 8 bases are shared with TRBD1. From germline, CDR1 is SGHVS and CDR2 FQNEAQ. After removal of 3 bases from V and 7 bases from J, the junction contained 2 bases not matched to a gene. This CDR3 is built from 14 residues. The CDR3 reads CASSFDRGNSPLHF. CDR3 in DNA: TGTGCCAGCAGCTTTGACAGGGGAAATTCACCCCTCCACTTT. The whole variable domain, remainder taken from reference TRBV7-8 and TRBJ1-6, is GAGVSQSPRYKVAKRGQDVALRCDPISGHVSLFWYQQALGQGPEFLTYFQNEAQLDKSGLPSDRFFAERPEGSVSTLKIQRTQQEDSAVYLCASSFDRGNSPLHFGNGTRLTVT.

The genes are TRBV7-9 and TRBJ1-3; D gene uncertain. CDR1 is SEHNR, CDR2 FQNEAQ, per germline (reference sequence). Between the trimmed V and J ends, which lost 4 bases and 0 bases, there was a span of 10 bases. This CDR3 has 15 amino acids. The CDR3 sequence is CASSSAGSSGNTIYF. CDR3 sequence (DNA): TGTGCCAGCAGCTCCGCGGGAAGCTCTGGAAACACCATATATTTT.

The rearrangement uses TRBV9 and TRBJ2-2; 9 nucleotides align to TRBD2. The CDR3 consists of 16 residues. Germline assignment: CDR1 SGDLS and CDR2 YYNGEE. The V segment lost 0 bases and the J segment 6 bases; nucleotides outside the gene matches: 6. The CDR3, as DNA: TGTGCCAGCAGCGTAGTTGCGGGAGGGCAATCCGGGGAGCTGTTTTTT. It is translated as CASSVVAGGQSGELFF.

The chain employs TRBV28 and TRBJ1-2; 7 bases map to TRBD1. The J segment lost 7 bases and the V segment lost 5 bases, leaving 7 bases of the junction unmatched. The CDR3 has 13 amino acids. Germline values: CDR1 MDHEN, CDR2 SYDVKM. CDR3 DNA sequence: TGTGCCAGCAGTCTAGAACAGGGGCCTGGCTACACCTTC. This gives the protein CASSLEQGPGYTF.

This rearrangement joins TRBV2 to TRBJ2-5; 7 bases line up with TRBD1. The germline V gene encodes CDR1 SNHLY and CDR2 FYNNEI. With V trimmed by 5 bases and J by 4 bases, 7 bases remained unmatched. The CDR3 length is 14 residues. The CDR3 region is CASSKGNRGETQYF. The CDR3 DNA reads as TGTGCCAGCAGTAAGGGGAACAGGGGAGAGACCCAGTACTTC.

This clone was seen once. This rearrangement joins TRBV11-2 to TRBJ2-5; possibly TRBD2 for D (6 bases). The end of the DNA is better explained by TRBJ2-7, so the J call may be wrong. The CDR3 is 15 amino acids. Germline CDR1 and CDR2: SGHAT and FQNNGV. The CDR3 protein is CASSLDPGEAYEQYF. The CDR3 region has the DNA TGTGCCAGCAGCTTAGATCCGGGGGAAGCCTACGAGCAGTACTTC.

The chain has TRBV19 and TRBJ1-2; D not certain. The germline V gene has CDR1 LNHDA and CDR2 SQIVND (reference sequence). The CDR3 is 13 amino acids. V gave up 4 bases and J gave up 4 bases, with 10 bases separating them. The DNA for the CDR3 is TGTGCCAGTAGTAATTTCGTCTCCTATGGCTACACCTTC. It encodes CASSNFVSYGYTF.

The CDR3 DNA reads TGTGCCAGCAGCTTGGCCTCGGGGGGCGGCACTGAAGCTTTCTTT. This translates into CASSLASGGGTEAFF. The V call is TRBV5-5, the J call TRBJ1-1; possible D gene TRBD1, 6 bases. The germline CDR1 and CDR2 sequences are SGHKS and YYEKEE (reference sequence). With 0 bases removed from V and 4 bases from J, the gap between germline ends came to 13 bases. CDR3 length equals 15 residues. The variable domain in full, completed from reference TRBV5-5 and TRBJ1-1, reads DAGVTQSPTHLIKTRGQQVTLRCSPISGHKSVSWYQQVLGQGPQFIFQYYEKEERGRGNFPDRFSARQFPNYSSELNVNALLLGDSALYLCASSLASGGGTEAFFGQGTRLTVV.

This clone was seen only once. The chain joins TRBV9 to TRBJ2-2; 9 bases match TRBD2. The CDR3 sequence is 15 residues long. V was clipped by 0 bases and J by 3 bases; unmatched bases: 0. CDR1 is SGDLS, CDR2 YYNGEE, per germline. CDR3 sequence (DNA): TGTGCCAGCAGCGTAGGCGGGAGGGACACCGGGGAGCTGTTTTTT. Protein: CASSVGGRDTGELFF.

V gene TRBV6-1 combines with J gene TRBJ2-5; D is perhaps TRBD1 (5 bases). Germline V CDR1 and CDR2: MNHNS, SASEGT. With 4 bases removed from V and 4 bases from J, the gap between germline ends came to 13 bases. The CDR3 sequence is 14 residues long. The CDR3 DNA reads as TGTGCCAGCAGTGTGTTGGCAGGGCGAGAGACCCAGTACTTC. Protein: CASSVLAGRETQYF.